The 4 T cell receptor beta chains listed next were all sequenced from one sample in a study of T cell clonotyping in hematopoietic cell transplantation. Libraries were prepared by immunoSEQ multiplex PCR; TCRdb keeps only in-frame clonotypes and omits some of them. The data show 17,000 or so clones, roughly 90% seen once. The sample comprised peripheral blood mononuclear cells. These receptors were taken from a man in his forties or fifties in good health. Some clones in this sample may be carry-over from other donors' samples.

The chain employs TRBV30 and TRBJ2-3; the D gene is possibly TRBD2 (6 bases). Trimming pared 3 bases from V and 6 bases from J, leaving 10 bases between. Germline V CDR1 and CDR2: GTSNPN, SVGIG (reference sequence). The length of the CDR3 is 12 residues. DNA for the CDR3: TGTGCCTGGAGGCGGGGCATGGATACGCAGTATTTT. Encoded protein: CAWRRGMDTQYF.

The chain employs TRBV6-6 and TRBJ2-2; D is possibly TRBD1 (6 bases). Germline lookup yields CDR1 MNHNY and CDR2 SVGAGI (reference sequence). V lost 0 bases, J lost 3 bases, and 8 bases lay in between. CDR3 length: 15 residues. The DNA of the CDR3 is TGTGCCAGCAGTTACTCGGGGGCGGACACCGGGGAGCTGTTTTTT. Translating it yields CASSYSGADTGELFF.

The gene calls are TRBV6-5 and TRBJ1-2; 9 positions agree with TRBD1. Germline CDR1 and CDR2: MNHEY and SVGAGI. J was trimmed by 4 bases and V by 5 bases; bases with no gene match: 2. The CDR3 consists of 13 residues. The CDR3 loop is CASSVQGAYGYTF. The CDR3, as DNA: TGTGCCAGCAGTGTACAGGGGGCCTATGGCTACACCTTC.

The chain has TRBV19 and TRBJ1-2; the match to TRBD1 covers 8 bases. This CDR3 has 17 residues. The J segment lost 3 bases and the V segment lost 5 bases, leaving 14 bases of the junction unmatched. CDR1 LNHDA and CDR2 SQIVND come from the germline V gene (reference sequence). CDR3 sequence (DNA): TGTGCCAGTAGTGGATTGGACAGGGATTTCCTCGACTATGGCTACACCTTC. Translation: CASSGLDRDFLDYGYTF.